What follows describes a single T cell receptor beta chain. Antigen: not known. As for treatment: some 20 received Ad26.COV2.S at low or high dose, single or two shots; about 5 received placebo; per-sample allocation not given. Repertoires come from day 63 after the first vaccine or placebo injection. It was an adult aged 18-55 years in Boston who was the donor. These data come from a study of Ad26.COV2.S vaccination and SARS-CoV-2 variants. The wider study: The COV1001 Ad26.COV2.S trial arm included the donor. Intramuscular Ad26.COV2.S at 5x10^10 or 1x10^11 viral particles.

Study-wide results and caveats: Relative to placebo recipients, vaccine recipients exhibited elevated spike-specific TCR breadth.

TCRdb keeps only in-frame clones here, not all; method: immunoSEQ multiplex PCR. The sample contains 410,000 or so clones, about 92% of which appear only once. The sequence came from a person aged 18-60 years who received the Ad26.COV2.S COVID-19 vaccine or a placebo. Sequenced material: peripheral blood, taken in a trial of Ad26.COV2.S vaccine versus placebo.

The CDR3 spells CASAPLSTGELFF. CDR3 bases: TGTGCCAGCGCCCCCCTCTCAACCGGGGAGCTGTTTTTT. V usage is TRBV7-9 and J usage is TRBJ2-2, with no clear D. Germline V gives CDR1 SEHNR, CDR2 FQNEAQ (reference sequence). Trimming left V 8 bases short and J 5 bases short, with 12 bases between. This CDR3 contains 13 residues.